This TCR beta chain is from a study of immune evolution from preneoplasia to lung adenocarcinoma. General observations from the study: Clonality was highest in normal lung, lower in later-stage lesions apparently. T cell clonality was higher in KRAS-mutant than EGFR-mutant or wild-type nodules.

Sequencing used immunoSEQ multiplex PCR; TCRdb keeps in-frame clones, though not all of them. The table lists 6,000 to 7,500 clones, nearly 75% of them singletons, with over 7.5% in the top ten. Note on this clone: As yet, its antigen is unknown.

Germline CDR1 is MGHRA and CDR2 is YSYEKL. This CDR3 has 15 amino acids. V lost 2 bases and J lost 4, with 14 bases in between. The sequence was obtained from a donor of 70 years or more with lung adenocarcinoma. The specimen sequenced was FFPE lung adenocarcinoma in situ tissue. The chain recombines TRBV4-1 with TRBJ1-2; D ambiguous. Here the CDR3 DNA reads TGCGCCAGCAGCCAAACCACGGCAGACTTCTATGGCTACACCTTC. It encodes CASSQTTADFYGYTF.